Each of the 15 T cell receptor beta chains below was sequenced from the same sample in a study of T cells in Graves' hyperthyroidism and ophthalmopathy. Amplified TCR beta CDR3 regions derived from RNA transcripts. An initial round of RT-PCR targeting the TCR CDR3 relied on the HTBI primer set. TCRdb itself ran the multiplex PCR reads through MiXCR, one entry per CDR3 protein. The sample includes approximately 360,000 distinct CDR3 sequences, roughly 14% of them seen just once. The sample was blood. These receptors all come from a woman aged 18-29 years with Graves' hyperthyroidism that later progressed to Graves' ophthalmopathy.

This clonotype was counted at least ten times. One end of the junction does not line up with germline, which may come from a read error. The CDR3 nucleotides are TGTGCCAGCAGTGGGGGACTAGCGAAAACCGGGGAGCTGTTTTTT. Translating gives CASSGGLAKTGELFF. The chain couples TRBV2 to TRBJ2-2, with TRBD2 matching over 10 bases. This CDR3 comprises 15 residues. Germline-derived CDR1 and CDR2 are SNHLY and FYNNEI. Drawing the rest from reference TRBV2 and TRBJ2-2, the complete variable domain is EPEVTQTPSHQVTQMGQEVILRCVPISNHLYFYWYRQILGQKVEFLVSFYNNEISEKSEIFDDQFSVERPDGSNFTLKIRSTKLEDSAMYFCASSGGLAKTGELFFGEGSRLTVL.

This clonotype was seen at least ten times. The chain is built from TRBV20-1 and TRBJ2-5, with a weak D call TRBD2 (6 bases). Trimming shortened V by 1 base and J by 5 bases, and 11 bases separated the two germline ends. The CDR3 covers 13 residues. The germline gives CDR1 DFQATT, CDR2 SNEGSKA (reference sequence). The CDR3 bases are TGCAGTGCTAGAGTCGGAGGGGTTGAGACCCAGTACTTC. It encodes CSARVGGVETQYF.

This clonotype has ten or more counts. This sequence joins TRBV2 and TRBJ2-7; tentative D call: TRBD1 (6 bases). From germline, CDR1 is SNHLY and CDR2 FYNNEI. Trimming removed 3 bases from V and 0 bases from J, with 9 bases in between. This CDR3 has 14 residues. Written as DNA, the CDR3 is TGTGCCAGCAGTGACCAGGGGAACTCCTACGAGCAGTACTTC. It translates to CASSDQGNSYEQYF.

The sample holds a few counts of this clonotype. This chain links TRBV4-1 with TRBJ2-1; D assignment may be TRBD1 or TRBD2 (5 bases each). The V gene lost 5 bases and the J gene lost 2 bases, with 19 bases spanning the gap. CDR1 MGHRA and CDR2 YSYEKL come from the germline V gene. The CDR3 runs to 17 residues. The CDR3 is CASSMRDPSAPYNEQFF. DNA for the CDR3: TGCGCCAGCAGCATGAGGGACCCATCGGCTCCCTACAATGAGCAGTTCTTC.

The sample holds a few counts of this clonotype. The V and J genes are TRBV28 and TRBJ2-1; D may be TRBD2 (6 bases). The CDR3 length is 16 residues. The germline CDR1 and CDR2 sequences are MDHEN and SYDVKM. The V end lost 3 bases, the J end lost 8 bases, and 20 bases lay between the germline ends. CDR3 DNA sequence: TGTGCCAGCAGTTTTCCGGACCGGGACTTACGGCATGAGCAGTTCTTC. Protein sequence: CASSFPDRDLRHEQFF.

This clonotype appeared many times. This chain uses TRBV10-3 with TRBJ2-7; the match to TRBD2 covers 7 bases. CDR1 and CDR2 from the germline V gene are ENHRY and SYGVKD. The trim removed 10 bases at V and 3 bases at J, leaving 6 bases unmatched. The CDR3 loop spans 12 amino acids. CDR3 nucleotides: TGTGCCACCCCCCGCGGGAGCTACGAGCAGTACTTC. It translates to CATPRGSYEQYF.

The J gene is TRBJ2-2, the V gene TRBV5-5, with 8 bases that match TRBD1. Losses at the gene ends were 0 bases for V and 2 bases for J; bases not matched to a gene: 9. CDR3 length: 18 amino acids. Per germline, CDR1 SGHKS and CDR2 YYEKEE (reference sequence). In DNA, the CDR3 is TGTGCCAGCAGCTTGGATTTACGGACAGGGACCAACACCGGGGAGCTGTTTTTT. Its translation is CASSLDLRTGTNTGELFF. The full variable domain, in which reference TRBV5-5 and TRBJ2-2 provide the parts outside the CDR3, is DAGVTQSPTHLIKTRGQQVTLRCSPISGHKSVSWYQQVLGQGPQFIFQYYEKEERGRGNFPDRFSARQFPNYSSELNVNALLLGDSALYLCASSLDLRTGTNTGELFFGEGSRLTVL.

The J gene is TRBJ1-4, the V gene TRBV7-9; no firm D call. The germline CDR1 and CDR2 sequences are SEHNR and FQNEAQ (reference sequence). This CDR3 spans 13 amino acids. Trimming took off 2 bases at V and 8 bases at J, with 9 bases between the two ends. CDR3 loop: CASSLFEHEKLFF. The DNA for the CDR3 is TGTGCCAGCAGCTTATTCGAGCACGAAAAACTGTTTTTT.

This chain connects TRBV29-1 to TRBJ1-2; no clear D. Germline values: CDR1 SQVTM, CDR2 ANQGSEA. The germline V and J ends were trimmed by 6 bases and 0 bases, with 11 bases remaining between them. The CDR3 runs 13 residues. DNA of the CDR3: TGCAGCGTCTCGGTAAGAGCTAACTATGGCTACACCTTC. Its protein is CSVSVRANYGYTF.

This clonotype was detected ten times or more. J is TRBJ2-7 and V is TRBV9; no clear D. The germline gives CDR1 SGDLS, CDR2 YYNGEE. Trimming left V 0 bases short and J 2 bases short, with 15 bases between. The CDR3 is 16 amino acids. CDR3 nucleotide sequence: TGTGCCAGCAGCGTAGGCAACGACCCAACAGCCTACGAGCAGTACTTC. It yields the protein CASSVGNDPTAYEQYF.

The V gene is TRBV29-1, the J gene TRBJ2-1; D gene ambiguous. Looked up from germline, CDR1 is SQVTM and CDR2 is ANQGSEA. The V and J ends lost 5 bases and 0 bases respectively, with 11 bases between them. The CDR3 covers 14 residues. CDR3: CSVQTFRSYNEQFF. CDR3 nucleotide sequence: TGCAGCGTTCAGACATTCCGCTCCTACAATGAGCAGTTCTTC.

This clonotype was counted only a few times. V and J are TRBV24-1 and TRBJ2-1; the match to TRBD2 covers 9 bases. V lost 5 bases and J lost 10; bases outside the gene matches: 11. CDR3 size: 15 residues. Germline CDR1 is KGHDR and CDR2 is SFDVKD. The CDR3 coding sequence is TGTGCCACCAGTGGCCCTCTAGCGGGATCGGGGGAGCAGTTCTTC. Translation gives CATSGPLAGSGEQFF.

The sample holds a few counts of this clonotype. The genes are TRBV7-9 and TRBJ1-2, with TRBD1 identical over 9 bases. The CDR3 runs 15 residues. The V gene's germline CDR1 is SEHNR and CDR2 FQNEAQ (reference sequence). V lost 1 base and J lost 5; bases outside the gene matches: 5. The CDR3 sequence: CASSLGAGQGYGYTF. CDR3 DNA: TGTGCCAGCAGCTTAGGGGCCGGACAGGGGTATGGCTACACCTTC.

This clonotype was counted many times. The V call is TRBV28, the J call TRBJ2-6, with D maybe TRBD2 (5 bases). The CDR3 spans 15 residues. Germline-derived CDR1 and CDR2 are MDHEN and SYDVKM. The V and J ends lost 3 bases and 1 base respectively, with 7 bases between them. CDR3 nucleotides: TGTGCCAGCAGTTTGTGGGAGTCTGGGGCCAACGTCCTGACTTTC. Translation gives CASSLWESGANVLTF.

The count of this clonotype is one. The chain joins TRBV28 to TRBJ2-3; 10 nucleotides line up with TRBD1. V dropped 6 bases and J dropped 4; count of bases not matched to a gene: 10. The germline V gene has CDR1 MDHEN and CDR2 SYDVKM. This CDR3 has 16 residues. CDR3 protein: CASSTLTGGGSDTQYF. The CDR3 nucleotides read TGTGCCAGCAGCACCTTGACAGGGGGCGGGTCAGATACGCAGTATTTT.